This T cell receptor beta chain is drawn from a study of shared clonotypes between healthy human individuals. Study context: Donors, aged 18 to 49, were a couple of women and three men.

On this clone: The antigen is not known.

The J segment lost 3 bases and the V segment lost 3 bases, leaving 3 bases of the junction unmatched. Germline loops: CDR1 KGHSH, CDR2 LQKENI. The CDR3 runs to 14 residues. Adult donors, all healthy and HIV-negative, had no recent acute infections or vaccinations. Findings and caveats of the study: The sampled material consisted only of blood, and tissue repertoires are likely to differ.

The data were produced by immunoSEQ multiplex PCR, yet TCRdb's version contains in-frame clones alone and is incomplete. The sample lists some 700,000 clones, about 92% seen once, with 30% to 40% in the top ten. This chain uses TRBV18 with TRBJ2-7, with 9 bases lining up with TRBD1. The sequence came from a man aged 18 to 35 in good health. Some clones in this sample may be carry-over from other donors' samples. Sequencing input: memory CD8+ T cells from PBMCs. This sample's subset: CD45RO+ cells pooled with CCR7-negative TemRA cells. This CDR3 reads CASSPRDRDYEQYF. The CDR3 nucleotides are TGTGCCAGCTCACCTCGGGACAGGGACTACGAGCAGTACTTC.